The present entry profiles one T cell receptor (beta chain) with its context. The antigen remains undetermined. V was pared by 5 bases and J by 3 bases, with 12 bases between. Per the germline V gene, CDR1 is SGHDT and CDR2 is YYEEEE. The CDR3 contains 13 residues. The TCR beta cDNA libraries contained unique molecular identifiers. Around 460,000 cDNA molecules came from about 1 to 10 million T cells. TCRdb re-called the PCR reads through MiXCR, storing one row per CDR3 protein. The table records around 770,000 distinct CDR3 sequences, 46% of them present only once. The data were taken from a study of post-analysis software for immune sequencing data. Across the study: The cohort encompassed relapsing-remitting, secondary progressive and progressive-relapsing multiple sclerosis disease courses.

Broader study findings: Controls' normalized Chao1 diversity significantly exceeded that of multiple sclerosis patients. Patients used five TRBV segments, including TRBV5-6, TRBV5-1 and TRBV20-1, more often than controls.

The rearrangement uses TRBV5-6 and TRBJ2-7; no clear D. Sequenced: blood. This sequence originates from a girl aged 5 to 17 with multiple sclerosis. CDR3 sequence (DNA): TGTGCCAGCAGTCGTTACATCAGCTACGAGCAGTACTTC. Translated: CASSRYISYEQYF.